The source of this TCR beta chain is a study of Graves' ophthalmopathy and Graves' hyperthyroidism. As for the study in general: Peripheral blood was gathered at first diagnosis, ahead of any treatment whatsoever. Regarding the study as a whole: In separating ophthalmopathy from stable hyperthyroidism, a 13-signature model achieved 85% to 90% sensitivity and 75% to 84% specificity.

Moderate-to-severe activity, CAS at least 3, NOSPECS at least 4 and duration under 3 months characterized donors with ophthalmopathy. The source of the PBMCs was less than 12 ml of fresh peripheral blood. The V segment lost 0 bases and the J segment 6 bases; nucleotides outside the gene matches: 7. The germline V gene has CDR1 SGHDT and CDR2 YYEEEE. The CDR3 contains 15 residues. Amplified material comprised TCR beta CDR3 regions derived from RNA transcripts. The authors performed first-round RT-PCR with HTBI primers and then a second-round multiplex PCR. TCRdb analysed the multiplex PCR reads with MiXCR anew, one entry per CDR3 protein. Altogether about 700,000 distinct CDR3 sequences are present, 35% to 50% being singletons, with the ten largest covering roughly 3.5%. This clonotype occurred a few times. Its antigen is not identified.

Source material: peripheral blood. The chain recombines TRBV5-6 with TRBJ1-1, with 8 bases matching TRBD1. The TCR originated in an adult man with Graves' ophthalmopathy. CDR3 sequence: CASSLVRGRSAEAFF. The DNA of the CDR3 is TGTGCCAGCAGCTTGGTCAGGGGGCGATCGGCTGAAGCTTTCTTT. Using reference TRBV5-6 and TRBJ1-1 for the parts outside the CDR3, the full variable domain is DAGVTQSPTHLIKTRGQQVTLRCSPKSGHDTVSWYQQALGQGPQFIFQYYEEEERQRGNFPDRFSGHQFPNYSSELNVNALLLGDSALYLCASSLVRGRSAEAFFGQGTRLTVV.